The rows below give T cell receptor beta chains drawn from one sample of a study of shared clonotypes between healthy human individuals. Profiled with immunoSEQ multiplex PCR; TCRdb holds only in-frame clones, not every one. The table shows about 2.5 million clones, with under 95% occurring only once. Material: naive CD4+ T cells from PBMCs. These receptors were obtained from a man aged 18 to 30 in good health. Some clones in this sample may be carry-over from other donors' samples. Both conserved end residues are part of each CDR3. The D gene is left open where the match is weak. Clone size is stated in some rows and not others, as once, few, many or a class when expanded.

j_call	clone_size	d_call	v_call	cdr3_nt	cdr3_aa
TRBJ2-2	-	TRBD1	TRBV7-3	TGTGCCAGCAGCAGATCGGGACAGCTCACCGGGGAGCTGTTTTTT	CASSRSGQLTGELFF
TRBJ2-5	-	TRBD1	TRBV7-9	TGTGCCAGCAGCCTGGCCCGGGACAGGGGGCGCGAGACCCAGTACTTC	CASSLARDRGRETQYF
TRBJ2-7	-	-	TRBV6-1	TGTGCCAGCAGCTCAAAACGCGAGGGGGTCTACGAGCAGTACTTC	CASSSKREGVYEQYF
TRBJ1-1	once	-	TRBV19	TGTGCCAGTAGTATGTTAGGGTATGGCACTGAAGCTTTCTTT	CASSMLGYGTEAFF
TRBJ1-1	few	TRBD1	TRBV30	TGTGCCTGGAGACGGTCCCGACAGGGATTGAACACTGAAGCTTTCTTT	CAWRRSRQGLNTEAFF
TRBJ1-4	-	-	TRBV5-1	TGCGCCAGCAGCCGGGACGGTGATGAAAAACTGTTTTTT	CASSRDGDEKLFF
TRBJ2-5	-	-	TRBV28	TGTGCCAGCGGACGGCCTATAGAGACCCAGTACTTC	CASGRPIETQYF
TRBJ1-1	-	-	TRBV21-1	TGTGCCAGCTATAAGTCCTTTTGTGACACTGAAGCTTTCTTT	CASYKSFCDTEAFF
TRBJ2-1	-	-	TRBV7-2	TGTGCCAGCAGCTTAGCACAGGGAGGTTTCGATGAGCAGTTCTTC	CASSLAQGGFDEQFF
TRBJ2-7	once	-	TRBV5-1	TGCGCCAGCAGTCCGACAGAGCACGAGCAGTACTTC	CASSPTEHEQYF
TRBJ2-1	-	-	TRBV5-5	TGTGCCAGCAATGGGCCTAGCGAATACAATGAGCAGTTCTTC	CASNGPSEYNEQFF
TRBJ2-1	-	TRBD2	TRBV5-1	TGCGCCAGCAGCTTATTACTCCGGGGGATTAGCGGGAGTGACAGCAATGAGCAGTTCTTC	CASSLLLRGISGSDSNEQFF
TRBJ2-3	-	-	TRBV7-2	TGTGCCAGCAGCCCTCTGGACAGAACCACAGATACGCAGTATTTT	CASSPLDRTTDTQYF
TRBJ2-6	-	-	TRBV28	TGTGCCAGCAGTTTCGCAGGAGGGGCCAACGTCCTGACTTTC	CASSFAGGANVLTF
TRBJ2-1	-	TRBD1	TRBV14	TGTGCCAGCAGCCATACAGGGGGCAGTGAGCAGTTCTTC	CASSHTGGSEQFF
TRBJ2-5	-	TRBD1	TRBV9	TGTGCCAGCAGCGTAAGGTGGGCAGGGGGAACGGAGACCCAGTACTTC	CASSVRWAGGTETQYF
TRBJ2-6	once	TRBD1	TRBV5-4	TGTGCCAGCAGCAAGGACAGGGCTGGGGCCAACGTCCTGACTTTC	CASSKDRAGANVLTF
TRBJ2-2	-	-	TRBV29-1	TGCAGCGTGGGAAGGACAGTCAACACCGGGGAGCTGTTTTTT	CSVGRTVNTGELFF
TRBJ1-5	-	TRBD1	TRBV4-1	TGCGCCAGCAGCCAACAGGGGGGGTTCAATCAGCCCCAGCATTTT	CASSQQGGFNQPQHF
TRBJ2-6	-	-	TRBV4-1	TGCGCCAGCAGGGGGGCTGGGGCCAACGTCCTGACTTTC	CASRGAGANVLTF
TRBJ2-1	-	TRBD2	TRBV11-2	TGTGCCAGCAGCCTACAGGGACTAGCGGCCTCCTACAATGAGCAGTTCTTC	CASSLQGLAASYNEQFF
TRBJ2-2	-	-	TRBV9	TGTGCCAGCAGCTACAATCTTGTTGGGGAGCTGTTTTTT	CASSYNLVGELFF
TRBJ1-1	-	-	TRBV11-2	TGTGCCAGCAGCTTACGAGAGAGTGGAACTGAAGCTTTCTTT	CASSLRESGTEAFF
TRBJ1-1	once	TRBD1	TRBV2	TGTGCCAGCAGAATTCCGGGACAGGGGGCAATCACTGAAGCTTTCTTT	CASRIPGQGAITEAFF
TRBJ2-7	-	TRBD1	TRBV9	TGTGCCAGCAGCGGAGGGACAGGGTGGGTCCACGAGCAGTACTTC	CASSGGTGWVHEQYF
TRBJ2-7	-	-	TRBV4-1	TGCGCCAGCAGCCAAGATACGGGCACTCGCCGATTTTACGAGCAGTACTTC	CASSQDTGTRRFYEQYF
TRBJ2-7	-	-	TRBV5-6	TGTGCCAGCAGCTTGTACCAGGGCGGTGGGACCTACGAGCAGTACTTC	CASSLYQGGGTYEQYF
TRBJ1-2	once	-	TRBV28	TGTGCCAGCAGAAAGGGGGGGGTTCGATGGTATGGCTACACCTTC	CASRKGGVRWYGYTF
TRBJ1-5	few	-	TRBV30	TGTGCCTGGAGTGTAGCACAGAGTAATCAGCCCCAGCATTTT	CAWSVAQSNQPQHF
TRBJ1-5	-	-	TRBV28	TGTGCCAGCAGTTCCAGGGTAGGGAATCAGCCCCAGCATTTT	CASSSRVGNQPQHF
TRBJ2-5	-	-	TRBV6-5	TGTGCCAGCAGTCAGGGGCAGAAAGAGACCCAGTACTTC	CASSQGQKETQYF
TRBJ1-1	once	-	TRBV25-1	TGTGCCAGCAGTGAATGGCAGGGAAGAGAAAAGGCTTTCTTT	CASSEWQGREKAFF
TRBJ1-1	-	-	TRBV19	TGTGCCAGTAGTATAATAAGGGGAGGGACTGAAGCTTTCTTT	CASSIIRGGTEAFF
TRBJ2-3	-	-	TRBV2	TGTGCCAGCACCCCAAGGTGGGAGCCGCGGGATACGCAGTATTTT	CASTPRWEPRDTQYF
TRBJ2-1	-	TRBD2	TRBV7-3	TGTGCCAGCAGCTTGACTAGCCAGAGCTCCTACAATGAGCAGTTCTTC	CASSLTSQSSYNEQFF
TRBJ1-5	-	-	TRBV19	TGTGCCAGTAGTATGGGGCAGGGTCGTCAGCCCCAGCATTTT	CASSMGQGRQPQHF
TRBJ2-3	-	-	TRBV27	TGTGCCAGCAGGGGCGGAGCGCGCACAGATACGCAGTATTTT	CASRGGARTDTQYF
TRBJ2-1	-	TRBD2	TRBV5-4	TGTGCCAGCAGTTCGCTAGCGGGGGGTGACAATGAGCAGTTCTTC	CASSSLAGGDNEQFF
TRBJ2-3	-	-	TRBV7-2	TGTGCCAGCAGCTTAGTTTGGTTAGGAGATACGCAGTATTTT	CASSLVWLGDTQYF
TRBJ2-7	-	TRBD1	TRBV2	TGTGCCAGCAGTGTGCGACAGGGAGAAGGCGAGCAGTACTTC	CASSVRQGEGEQYF
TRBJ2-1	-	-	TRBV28	TGTGCCATCGGCCGGGATACGCAGTTCTTC	CAIGRDTQFF
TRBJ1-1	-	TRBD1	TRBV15	TGTGCCACCAGCAACAGGGGCACTGAAGCTTTCTTT	CATSNRGTEAFF
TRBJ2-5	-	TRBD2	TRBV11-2	TGTGCCAGCAGACGACTAGCGGGGAACCAAGAGACCCAGTACTTC	CASRRLAGNQETQYF
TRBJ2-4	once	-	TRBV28	TGTGCCAGCAGTTTTTCAGGTTGGGGGTTGGCCAAAAACATTCAGTACTTC	CASSFSGWGLAKNIQYF